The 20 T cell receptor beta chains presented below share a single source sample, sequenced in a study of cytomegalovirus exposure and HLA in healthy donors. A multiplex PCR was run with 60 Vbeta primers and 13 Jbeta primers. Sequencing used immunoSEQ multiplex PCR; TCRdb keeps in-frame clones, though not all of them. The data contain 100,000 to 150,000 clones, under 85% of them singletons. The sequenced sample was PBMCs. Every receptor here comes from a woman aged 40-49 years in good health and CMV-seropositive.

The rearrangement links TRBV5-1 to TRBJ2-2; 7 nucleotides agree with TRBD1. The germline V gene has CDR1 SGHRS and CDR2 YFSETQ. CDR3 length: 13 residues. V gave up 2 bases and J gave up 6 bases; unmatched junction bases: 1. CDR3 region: CASSLQGSGELFF. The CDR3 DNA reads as TGCGCCAGCAGCTTACAGGGGTCCGGGGAGCTGTTTTTT. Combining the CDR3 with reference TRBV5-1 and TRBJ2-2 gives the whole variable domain KAGVTQTPRYLIKTRGQQVTLSCSPISGHRSVSWYQQTPGQGLQFLFEYFSETQRNKGNFPGRFSGRQFSNSRSEMNVSTLELGDSALYLCASSLQGSGELFFGEGSRLTVL.

The CDR3 nucleotides read TGTGCCAGCAGTTTCCGGGGGGCGCCGGTCAATGAGCAGTTCTTC. It translates to CASSFRGAPVNEQFF. This chain links TRBV6-1 with TRBJ2-1, with D possibly being TRBD2 (7 bases). Germline CDR1 and CDR2: MNHNS and SASEGT. The V and J ends lost 5 bases and 6 bases respectively, with 17 bases between them. The CDR3 extends over 15 amino acids.

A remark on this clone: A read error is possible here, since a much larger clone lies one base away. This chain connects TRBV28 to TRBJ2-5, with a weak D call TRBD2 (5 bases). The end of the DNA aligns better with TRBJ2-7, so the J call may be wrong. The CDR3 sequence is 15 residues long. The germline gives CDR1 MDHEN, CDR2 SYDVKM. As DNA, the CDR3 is TGTGCCAGTAGCCGACACGGGATGAGGTGGTACGAGCAGTACTTC. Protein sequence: CASSRHGMRWYEQYF.

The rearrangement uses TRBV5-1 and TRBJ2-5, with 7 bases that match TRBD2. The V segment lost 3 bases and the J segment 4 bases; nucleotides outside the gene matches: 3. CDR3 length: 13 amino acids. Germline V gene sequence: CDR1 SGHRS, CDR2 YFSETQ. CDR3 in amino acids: CASSSSGVETQYF. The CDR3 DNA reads TGCGCCAGCAGCTCTAGCGGCGTAGAGACCCAGTACTTC.

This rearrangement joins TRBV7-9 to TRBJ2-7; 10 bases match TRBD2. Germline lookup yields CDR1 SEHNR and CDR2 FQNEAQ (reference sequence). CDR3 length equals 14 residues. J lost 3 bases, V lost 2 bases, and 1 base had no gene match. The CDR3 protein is CASSLTSGNYEQYF. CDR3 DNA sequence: TGTGCCAGCAGCTTAACTAGCGGGAACTACGAGCAGTACTTC.

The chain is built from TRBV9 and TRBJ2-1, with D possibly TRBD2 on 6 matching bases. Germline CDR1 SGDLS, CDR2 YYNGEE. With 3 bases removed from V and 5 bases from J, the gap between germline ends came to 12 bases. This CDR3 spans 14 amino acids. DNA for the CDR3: TGTGCCAGCAGCGAGGGGACTGGAGACAATGAGCAGTTCTTC. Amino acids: CASSEGTGDNEQFF.

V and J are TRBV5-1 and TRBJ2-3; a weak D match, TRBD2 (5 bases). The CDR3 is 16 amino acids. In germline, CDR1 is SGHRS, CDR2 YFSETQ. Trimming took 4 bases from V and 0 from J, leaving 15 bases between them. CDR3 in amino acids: CASSGGLFTSTDTQYF. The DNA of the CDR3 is TGCGCCAGCAGCGGTGGACTTTTTACTAGCACAGATACGCAGTATTTT.

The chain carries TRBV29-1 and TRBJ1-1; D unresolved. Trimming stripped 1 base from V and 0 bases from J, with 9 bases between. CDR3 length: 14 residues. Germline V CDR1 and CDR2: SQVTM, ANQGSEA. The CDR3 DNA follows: TGCAGCGTTGAAGTCCAGTTCATGAACACTGAAGCTTTCTTT. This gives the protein CSVEVQFMNTEAFF.

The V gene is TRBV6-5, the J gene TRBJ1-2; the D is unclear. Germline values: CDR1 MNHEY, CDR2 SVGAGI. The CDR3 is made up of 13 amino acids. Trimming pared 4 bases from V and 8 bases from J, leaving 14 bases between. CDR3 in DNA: TGTGCCAGCAGTTTATCAAGAGGGAAGGGCTACACCTTC. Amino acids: CASSLSRGKGYTF.

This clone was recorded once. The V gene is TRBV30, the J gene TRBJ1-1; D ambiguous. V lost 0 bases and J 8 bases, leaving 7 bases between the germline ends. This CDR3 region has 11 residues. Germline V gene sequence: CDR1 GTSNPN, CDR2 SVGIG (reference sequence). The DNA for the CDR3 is TGTGCCTGGAGTGTAATGTCGGAAGCTTTCTTT. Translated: CAWSVMSEAFF.

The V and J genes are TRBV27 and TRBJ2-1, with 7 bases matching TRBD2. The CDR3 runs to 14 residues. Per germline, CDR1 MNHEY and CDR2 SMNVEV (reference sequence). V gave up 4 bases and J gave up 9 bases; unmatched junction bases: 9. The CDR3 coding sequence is TGTGCCAGCAGTTCGGGACGGGGGAGGGGTGAGCAGTTCTTC. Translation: CASSSGRGRGEQFF.

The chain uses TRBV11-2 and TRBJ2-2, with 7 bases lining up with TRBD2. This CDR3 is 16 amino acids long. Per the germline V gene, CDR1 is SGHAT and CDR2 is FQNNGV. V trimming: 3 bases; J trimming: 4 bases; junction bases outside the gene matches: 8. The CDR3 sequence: CASSFGSGTSTGELFF. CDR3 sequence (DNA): TGTGCCAGCAGCTTTGGAAGCGGGACCTCCACCGGGGAGCTGTTTTTT. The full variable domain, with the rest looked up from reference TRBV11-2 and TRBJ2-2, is EAGVAQSPRYKIIEKRQSVAFWCNPISGHATLYWYQQILGQGPKLLIQFQNNGVVDDSQLPKDRFSAERLKGVDSTLKIQPAKLEDSAVYLCASSFGSGTSTGELFFGEGSRLTVL.

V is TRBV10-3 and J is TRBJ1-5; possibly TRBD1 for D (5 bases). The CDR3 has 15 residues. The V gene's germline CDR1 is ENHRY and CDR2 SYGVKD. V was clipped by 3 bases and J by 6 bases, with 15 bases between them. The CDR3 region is CAISENGGAGQPQHF. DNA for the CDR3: TGTGCCATCAGTGAAAACGGGGGAGCGGGTCAGCCCCAGCATTTT.

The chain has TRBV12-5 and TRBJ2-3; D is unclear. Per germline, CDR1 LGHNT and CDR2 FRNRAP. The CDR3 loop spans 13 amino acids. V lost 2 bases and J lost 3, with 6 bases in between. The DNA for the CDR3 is TGTGCTAGTGGTTTGACCGAGACAGATACGCAGTATTTT. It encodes CASGLTETDTQYF.

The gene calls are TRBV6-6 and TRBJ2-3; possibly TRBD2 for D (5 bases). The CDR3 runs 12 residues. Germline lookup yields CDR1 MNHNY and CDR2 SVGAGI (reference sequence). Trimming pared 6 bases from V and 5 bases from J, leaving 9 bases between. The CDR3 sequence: CASSFTRDTQYF. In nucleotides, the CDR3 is TGTGCCAGCAGCTTTACTAGAGATACGCAGTATTTT.

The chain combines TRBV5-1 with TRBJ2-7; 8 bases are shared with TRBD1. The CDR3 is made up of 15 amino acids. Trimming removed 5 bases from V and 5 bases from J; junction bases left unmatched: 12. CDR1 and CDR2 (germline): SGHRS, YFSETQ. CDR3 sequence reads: CASRPDRVAGNEQYF. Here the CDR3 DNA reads TGCGCCAGCAGACCGGACAGGGTAGCTGGGAACGAGCAGTACTTC.

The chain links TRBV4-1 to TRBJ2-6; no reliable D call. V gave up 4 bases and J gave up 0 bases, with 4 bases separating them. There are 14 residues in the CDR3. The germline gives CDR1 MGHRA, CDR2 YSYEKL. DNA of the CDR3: TGCGCCAGCAGCCTCTCCTCTGGGGCCAACGTCCTGACTTTC. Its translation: CASSLSSGANVLTF.

The DNA of the CDR3 is TGTGCCAGCAGTTTTCTGGACAGTCACAATGAGCAGTTCTTC. It yields the protein CASSFLDSHNEQFF. The chain couples TRBV27 to TRBJ2-1; tentative D call: TRBD1 (6 bases). The CDR3 has 14 residues. Per the germline V gene, CDR1 is MNHEY and CDR2 is SMNVEV (reference sequence). The germline V and J ends were trimmed by 3 bases and 5 bases, with 11 bases remaining between them.

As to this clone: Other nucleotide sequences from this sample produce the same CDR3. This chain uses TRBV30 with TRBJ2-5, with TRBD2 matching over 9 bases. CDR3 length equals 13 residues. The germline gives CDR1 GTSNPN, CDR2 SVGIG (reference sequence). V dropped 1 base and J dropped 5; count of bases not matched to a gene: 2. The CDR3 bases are TGTGCCTGGAGTGGACTAGCGGCTGAGACCCAGTACTTC. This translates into CAWSGLAAETQYF. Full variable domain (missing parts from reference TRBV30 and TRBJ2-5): SQTIHQWPATLVQPVGSPLSLECTVEGTSNPNLYWYRQAAGRGLQLLFYSVGIGQISSEVPQNLSASRPQDRQFILSSKKLLLSDSGFYLCAWSGLAAETQYFGPGTRLLVL.

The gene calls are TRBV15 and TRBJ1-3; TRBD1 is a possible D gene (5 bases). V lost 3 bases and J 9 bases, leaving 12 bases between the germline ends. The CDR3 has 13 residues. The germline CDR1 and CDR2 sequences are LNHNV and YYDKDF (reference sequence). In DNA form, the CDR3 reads TGTGCCACCAGCAGGGACACGGTGGGCACCATATATTTT. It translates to CATSRDTVGTIYF.